The clone carrying this T cell receptor (beta chain) was counted only a few times. Germline assignment: CDR1 MNHEY and CDR2 SMNVEV (reference sequence). Between the trimmed V and J ends, which lost 0 bases and 6 bases, there was a span of 11 bases. CDR3 length equals 15 residues. Relying on iRepertoire HTBI primers and Arm-PCR of CDR3 regions, the team built TCR beta libraries. TCRdb re-called the multiplex PCR reads through MiXCR, storing one row per CDR3 protein. Of 450,000 or so distinct CDR3 sequences in the sample, around a fifth were seen once. This entry is derived from a study of regulatory T cells in long-lasting Graves disease. Indicated time point: persistent/refractory GD, antithyroid drugs over 5 years with positive TRAb. Scientists built the TCR library using RNA that was extracted from PBMCs.

The chain recombines TRBV27 with TRBJ2-2; D is ambiguous. The sequencing used peripheral blood mononuclear cells (PBMCs), collected when the disease was refractory, from a patient treated with antithyroid drugs. This clonotype was obtained from a female donor with Graves disease. CDR3 residues: CASSLSSPVAGELFF. The CDR3 region has the DNA TGTGCCAGCAGTTTATCGTCCCCGGTAGCCGGGGAGCTGTTTTTT.